This T cell receptor beta chain comes out of a study of blood T cells in healthy people across ages. As regards this clonotype: Its antigen is undetermined.

J gave up 8 bases and V 5 bases, and 9 bases lay outside the gene matches. The CDR3 is made up of 16 amino acids. Germline V gene data show CDR1 as LGHDT and CDR2 as YNNKEL (reference sequence). Next came a second PCR, run for about 7 to 12 cycles, which used a sample-barcoded 5' primer along with a J-beta primer mix. MiXCR, run by TCRdb on the 5' RACE reads, gives a single entry per CDR3 protein. The table lists 550,000 to 650,000 distinct CDR3 sequences, about a quarter of them singletons. The study's findings and limits: Observed TCR beta diversity per million T cells went down as age went up. This fall followed a roughly linear course with age.

Separately, the same data were catalogued under a study of T cells of mothers and their children. That report adds: Compared with unrelated pairs, related mother-child pairs had slightly higher, non-significant overlap.

Sequencing was performed on blood. The clonotype was recovered from a boy between 2 and 15 years old in good health. The rearrangement links TRBV3-1 to TRBJ2-1, with 13 bases lining up with TRBD2. The CDR3 is CASSVRGTSGTDEQFF. DNA for the CDR3: TGTGCCAGCAGCGTACGCGGGACTAGCGGGACGGATGAGCAGTTCTTC.